The rows below give T cell receptor beta chains drawn from one sample of a study of T cell repertoires in cytomegalovirus infection. TCRdb independently ran MiXCR on the reads; one entry per CDR3 protein. Of 300,000 to 400,000 distinct CDR3 sequences in the sample, around 18% were seen once. Material: PBMCs. These receptors originate from a human donor in good health (CMV status not recorded). Some clones in this sample may be carry-over from other donors' samples. Both conserved end residues are part of each CDR3. D genes are given only for firm matches. Some rows mark clone size as missing; the rest say once, few, many or name a class of expanded clone.

clone_size: .; d_call: .; cdr3_length: 15; j_call: TRBJ1-5; v_call: TRBV19; cdr3_aa: CASSIRSGDNQPQHF; cdr3_nt: TGTGCCAGTAGTATAAGATCGGGGGATAATCAGCCCCAGCATTTT
clone_size: many; d_call: TRBD2; cdr3_length: 15; j_call: TRBJ2-1; v_call: TRBV7-2; cdr3_aa: CASSYGTSGYNEQFF; cdr3_nt: TGTGCCAGCAGTTACGGGACTAGCGGTTACAATGAGCAGTTCTTC
clone_size: few; d_call: .; cdr3_length: 14; j_call: TRBJ2-1; v_call: TRBV2; cdr3_aa: CASSNGQPNNEQFF; cdr3_nt: TGTGCCAGCAGTAACGGACAGCCCAACAATGAGCAGTTCTTC
clone_size: few; d_call: .; cdr3_length: 14; j_call: TRBJ1-5; v_call: TRBV19; cdr3_aa: CASGGQGSNQPQHF; cdr3_nt: TGTGCCAGTGGGGGTCAGGGGAGCAATCAGCCCCAGCATTTT
clone_size: .; d_call: .; cdr3_length: 13; j_call: TRBJ1-5; v_call: TRBV10-3; cdr3_aa: CAVQAESNQPQHF; cdr3_nt: TGTGCCGTACAGGCAGAGAGCAATCAGCCCCAGCATTTT
clone_size: few; d_call: .; cdr3_length: 14; j_call: TRBJ1-4; v_call: TRBV12-3/TRBV12-4; cdr3_aa: CASSIAGRDEKLFF; cdr3_nt: TGTGCCAGCAGCATCGCGGGGAGGGACGAAAAACTGTTTTTT
clone_size: many; d_call: TRBD1; cdr3_length: 16; j_call: TRBJ2-1; v_call: TRBV28; cdr3_aa: CASSPLDRGVDNEQFF; cdr3_nt: TGTGCCAGCAGTCCTTTGGACAGGGGAGTGGACAATGAGCAGTTCTTC
clone_size: .; d_call: .; cdr3_length: 15; j_call: TRBJ2-3; v_call: TRBV2; cdr3_aa: CASSTPGPSTDTQYF; cdr3_nt: TGTGCCAGCAGTACCCCGGGCCCTAGCACAGATACGCAGTATTTT
clone_size: .; d_call: .; cdr3_length: 15; j_call: TRBJ1-5; v_call: TRBV6-8; cdr3_aa: CAPPGARDVGQPQHF; cdr3_nt: TGTGCCCCCCCCGGCGCTCGAGACGTCGGCCAGCCCCAGCATTTT
clone_size: few; d_call: .; cdr3_length: 16; j_call: TRBJ2-1; v_call: TRBV11-2; cdr3_aa: CASSLRRAGSYNEQFF; cdr3_nt: TGTGCCAGCAGCTTAAGGCGAGCGGGCTCCTACAATGAGCAGTTCTTC
clone_size: few; d_call: .; cdr3_length: 15; j_call: TRBJ1-3; v_call: TRBV12-3/TRBV12-4; cdr3_aa: CASSQQQYRGNTIYF; cdr3_nt: TGTGCCAGCAGTCAACAGCAATACAGGGGAAACACCATATATTTT
clone_size: .; d_call: .; cdr3_length: 20; j_call: TRBJ1-1; v_call: TRBV7-9; cdr3_aa: CASSSSTYRDASTRATEAFF; cdr3_nt: TGTGCCAGCAGCTCCTCGACTTACCGGGACGCCTCAACGAGGGCCACTGAAGCTTTCTTT
clone_size: once; d_call: TRBD2; cdr3_length: 13; j_call: TRBJ2-5; v_call: TRBV20-1; cdr3_aa: CSAVGTNQETQYF; cdr3_nt: TGCAGTGCTGTCGGGACTAACCAAGAGACCCAGTACTTC
clone_size: .; d_call: .; cdr3_length: 16; j_call: TRBJ1-2; v_call: TRBV4-3; cdr3_aa: CASSQGGRGASYGYNF; cdr3_nt: TGCGCCAGCAGCCAAGGAGGCCGTGGCGCCAGCTATGGCTACAACTTC
clone_size: .; d_call: .; cdr3_length: 15; j_call: TRBJ1-2; v_call: TRBV14; cdr3_aa: CASSQAEDSTYGYTF; cdr3_nt: TGTGCCAGCAGCCAAGCGGAGGACAGCACCTATGGCTACACCTTC
clone_size: .; d_call: TRBD2; cdr3_length: 16; j_call: TRBJ2-1; v_call: TRBV9; cdr3_aa: CASSDPLAGGPNEQFF; cdr3_nt: TGTGCCAGCAGTGACCCACTAGCGGGAGGGCCGAATGAGCAGTTCTTC
clone_size: many; d_call: .; cdr3_length: 15; j_call: TRBJ1-1; v_call: TRBV7-8; cdr3_aa: CASSLKRGLVGEAFF; cdr3_nt: TGTGCCAGCAGCTTAAAGCGGGGCTTAGTTGGTGAAGCTTTCTTT
clone_size: .; d_call: .; cdr3_length: 16; j_call: TRBJ2-5; v_call: TRBV10-3; cdr3_aa: CAISETGGTSQETQYF; cdr3_nt: TGTGCCATCAGTGAGACTGGGGGGACCTCCCAAGAGACCCAGTACTTC
clone_size: few; d_call: .; cdr3_length: 15; j_call: TRBJ2-3; v_call: TRBV24-1; cdr3_aa: CATSDSRDTGDTQYF; cdr3_nt: TGTGCCACCAGTGATTCACGGGACACGGGCGATACGCAGTATTTT
clone_size: .; d_call: .; cdr3_length: 13; j_call: TRBJ2-7; v_call: TRBV11-2; cdr3_aa: CASSLGRPREQYF; cdr3_nt: TGTGCCAGCAGCTTAGGGCGCCCGAGGGAGCAGTACTTC
clone_size: few; d_call: TRBD2; cdr3_length: 13; j_call: TRBJ2-3; v_call: TRBV29-1; cdr3_aa: CSVEQAGGDTQYF; cdr3_nt: TGCAGCGTTGAACAAGCGGGAGGAGATACGCAGTATTTT
clone_size: many; d_call: .; cdr3_length: 15; j_call: TRBJ1-1; v_call: TRBV18; cdr3_aa: CASSPPNVKDTEAFF; cdr3_nt: TGTGCCAGCTCACCACCGAACGTGAAGGACACTGAAGCTTTCTTT
clone_size: .; d_call: TRBD2; cdr3_length: 18; j_call: TRBJ2-1; v_call: TRBV11-3; cdr3_aa: CASSLEGSSGGAGNEQFF; cdr3_nt: TGTGCCAGCAGCTTGGAGGGGTCTAGCGGGGGGGCAGGGAATGAGCAGTTCTTC
clone_size: .; d_call: TRBD2; cdr3_length: 15; j_call: TRBJ2-1; v_call: TRBV5-4; cdr3_aa: CASSLTSGSLDEQFF; cdr3_nt: TGTGCCAGCAGCCTGACTAGCGGGAGTCTAGATGAGCAGTTCTTC
clone_size: few; d_call: TRBD2; cdr3_length: 14; j_call: TRBJ2-3; v_call: TRBV18; cdr3_aa: CASREGLAEDTQYF; cdr3_nt: TGTGCCAGCCGAGAAGGACTAGCGGAAGATACGCAGTATTTT
clone_size: many; d_call: TRBD1; cdr3_length: 19; j_call: TRBJ2-6; v_call: TRBV5-4; cdr3_aa: CASSLELGQGPRGANVLTF; cdr3_nt: TGTGCCAGCAGCTTGGAGTTGGGACAGGGCCCGAGGGGGGCCAACGTCCTGACTTTC
clone_size: .; d_call: TRBD2; cdr3_length: 17; j_call: TRBJ2-1; v_call: TRBV5-4; cdr3_aa: CASSQTGSGRVYNEQFF; cdr3_nt: TGTGCCAGCAGCCAAACAGGGAGCGGGAGGGTTTACAATGAGCAGTTCTTC
clone_size: .; d_call: .; cdr3_length: 17; j_call: TRBJ2-3; v_call: TRBV3-1; cdr3_aa: CASSHATSPVYTDTQYF; cdr3_nt: TGTGCCAGCAGCCACGCGACCTCTCCTGTTTACACAGATACGCAGTATTTT
clone_size: .; d_call: .; cdr3_length: 15; j_call: TRBJ2-3; v_call: TRBV12-3/TRBV12-4; cdr3_aa: CASSFGLTYTDTQYF; cdr3_nt: TGTGCCAGCAGTTTCGGACTCACCTACACAGATACGCAGTATTTT
clone_size: .; d_call: .; cdr3_length: 13; j_call: TRBJ2-1; v_call: TRBV6-1; cdr3_aa: CASSEYRNNEQFF; cdr3_nt: TGTGCCAGCAGTGAATACCGGAACAATGAGCAGTTCTTC
clone_size: .; d_call: .; cdr3_length: 14; j_call: TRBJ2-2; v_call: TRBV12-3/TRBV12-4; cdr3_aa: CASSLRRYTGELFF; cdr3_nt: TGTGCCAGCAGTTTACGTCGGTACACCGGGGAGCTGTTTTTT
clone_size: .; d_call: TRBD1; cdr3_length: 13; j_call: TRBJ2-7; v_call: TRBV7-2; cdr3_aa: CASSYDRVDEQYF; cdr3_nt: TGTGCCAGCAGCTACGACAGGGTCGACGAGCAGTACTTC
clone_size: many; d_call: .; cdr3_length: 14; j_call: TRBJ2-5; v_call: TRBV7-9; cdr3_aa: CASSLASLQETQYF; cdr3_nt: TGTGCCAGCAGCCTAGCGTCTTTACAAGAGACCCAGTACTTC
clone_size: many; d_call: .; cdr3_length: 15; j_call: TRBJ1-4; v_call: TRBV4-3; cdr3_aa: CASSQVFATNEKLFF; cdr3_nt: TGCGCCAGCAGCCAAGTCTTTGCAACTAATGAAAAACTGTTTTTT
clone_size: many; d_call: .; cdr3_length: 14; j_call: TRBJ1-2; v_call: TRBV24-1; cdr3_aa: CATSDSGTREDYTF; cdr3_nt: TGTGCCACCAGTGATTCCGGGACCAGAGAGGACTACACCTTC
clone_size: .; d_call: .; cdr3_length: 15; j_call: TRBJ1-1; v_call: TRBV10-3; cdr3_aa: CAIRGGIQSVTEAFF; cdr3_nt: TGTGCCATCAGGGGGGGCATTCAATCGGTCACTGAAGCTTTCTTT
clone_size: few; d_call: TRBD1; cdr3_length: 14; j_call: TRBJ1-2; v_call: TRBV12-3/TRBV12-4; cdr3_aa: CASSFLGQVYGYTF; cdr3_nt: TGTGCCAGCAGTTTCCTGGGACAGGTCTATGGCTACACCTTC
clone_size: .; d_call: .; cdr3_length: 11; j_call: TRBJ1-1; v_call: TRBV20-1; cdr3_aa: CSARANTEAFF; cdr3_nt: TGCAGTGCTAGGGCGAACACTGAAGCTTTCTTT
clone_size: few; d_call: .; cdr3_length: 15; j_call: TRBJ2-6; v_call: TRBV20-1; cdr3_aa: CSASFGRSGANVLTF; cdr3_nt: TGCAGTGCTAGTTTTGGTCGCTCTGGGGCCAACGTCCTGACTTTC
clone_size: few; d_call: TRBD1; cdr3_length: 13; j_call: TRBJ2-3; v_call: TRBV24-1; cdr3_aa: CATSGDSTDTQYF; cdr3_nt: TGTGCCACCAGTGGGGACAGTACAGATACGCAGTATTTT
clone_size: many; d_call: .; cdr3_length: 14; j_call: TRBJ2-3; v_call: TRBV7-2; cdr3_aa: CASSSGTTTDTQYF; cdr3_nt: TGTGCCAGCAGCTCCGGGACCACCACAGATACGCAGTATTTT
clone_size: .; d_call: .; cdr3_length: 13; j_call: TRBJ2-2; v_call: TRBV18; cdr3_aa: CASSQERAGELFF; cdr3_nt: TGTGCCAGCTCCCAAGAAAGGGCCGGGGAGCTGTTTTTT
clone_size: .; d_call: TRBD1; cdr3_length: 13; j_call: TRBJ1-2; v_call: TRBV9; cdr3_aa: CASSVDRDRGYTF; cdr3_nt: TGTGCCAGCAGCGTGGACCGGGACAGGGGCTACACCTTC
clone_size: many; d_call: TRBD1; cdr3_length: 17; j_call: TRBJ2-3; v_call: TRBV28; cdr3_aa: CASSPSLGDRGLDTQYF; cdr3_nt: TGTGCCAGCAGTCCCTCCTTGGGGGACAGGGGATTAGATACGCAGTATTTT
clone_size: many; d_call: .; cdr3_length: 15; j_call: TRBJ2-3; v_call: TRBV7-2; cdr3_aa: CASSASSPSTDTQYF; cdr3_nt: TGTGCCAGCAGCGCTTCTAGCCCAAGCACAGATACGCAGTATTTT
clone_size: many; d_call: .; cdr3_length: 15; j_call: TRBJ2-7; v_call: TRBV7-2; cdr3_aa: CASSLGGGASYEQYF; cdr3_nt: TGTGCCAGCAGCTTAGGTGGGGGGGCCTCCTACGAGCAGTACTTC
clone_size: .; d_call: .; cdr3_length: 15; j_call: TRBJ1-2; v_call: TRBV9; cdr3_aa: CASSAHNYARKGYTF; cdr3_nt: TGTGCCAGCAGCGCCCACAATTACGCTAGAAAGGGCTACACCTTC
clone_size: few; d_call: .; cdr3_length: 13; j_call: TRBJ2-7; v_call: TRBV18; cdr3_aa: CASSQTANYEQYF; cdr3_nt: TGTGCCAGCTCACAGACCGCGAACTACGAGCAGTACTTC
clone_size: .; d_call: TRBD2; cdr3_length: 17; j_call: TRBJ2-1; v_call: TRBV2; cdr3_aa: CASDEGTSVRSGHEQFF; cdr3_nt: TGTGCCAGCGACGAAGGGACTAGCGTGCGATCTGGACATGAGCAGTTCTTC
clone_size: many; d_call: .; cdr3_length: 15; j_call: TRBJ2-3; v_call: TRBV7-2; cdr3_aa: CASSFHLTGGDTQYF; cdr3_nt: TGTGCCAGCAGCTTCCACCTGACAGGCGGAGATACGCAGTATTTT
clone_size: many; d_call: .; cdr3_length: 12; j_call: TRBJ1-5; v_call: TRBV28; cdr3_aa: CASSYDEASPHF; cdr3_nt: TGTGCCAGCAGCTATGACGAAGCCTCTCCGCATTTT
clone_size: few; d_call: .; cdr3_length: 12; j_call: TRBJ2-5; v_call: TRBV29-1; cdr3_aa: CSGNRVGETQYF; cdr3_nt: TGCAGCGGAAACAGGGTAGGAGAGACCCAGTACTTC
clone_size: .; d_call: .; cdr3_length: 16; j_call: TRBJ2-1; v_call: TRBV6-8; cdr3_aa: CASSYMGSSSYNEQFF; cdr3_nt: TGTGCCAGCAGTTACATGGGTTCTAGCTCCTACAATGAGCAGTTCTTC
clone_size: many; d_call: .; cdr3_length: 15; j_call: TRBJ2-3; v_call: TRBV6-5; cdr3_aa: CASSRGTGIRDTQYF; cdr3_nt: TGTGCCAGCAGCCGCGGAACGGGAATTCGAGATACGCAGTATTTT
clone_size: .; d_call: TRBD1; cdr3_length: 15; j_call: TRBJ1-2; v_call: TRBV6-5; cdr3_aa: CASSTPGQNLYGYTF; cdr3_nt: TGTGCCAGCAGTACACCGGGACAGAATCTCTATGGCTACACCTTC
clone_size: few; d_call: TRBD1; cdr3_length: 15; j_call: TRBJ2-7; v_call: TRBV20-1; cdr3_aa: CSARDRLNPFYEQYF; cdr3_nt: TGCAGTGCACGGGACAGGTTGAACCCTTTCTACGAGCAGTACTTC
clone_size: many; d_call: .; cdr3_length: 13; j_call: TRBJ1-2; v_call: TRBV7-2; cdr3_aa: CASSSDRSLGYTF; cdr3_nt: TGTGCCAGCAGCTCCGACAGATCCCTAGGCTACACCTTC
clone_size: few; d_call: .; cdr3_length: 13; j_call: TRBJ1-1; v_call: TRBV10-2; cdr3_aa: CATKVGENTEAFF; cdr3_nt: TGCGCCACCAAAGTCGGAGAGAACACTGAAGCTTTCTTT
clone_size: .; d_call: .; cdr3_length: 11; j_call: TRBJ2-7; v_call: TRBV7-9; cdr3_aa: CASSLKVEQYF; cdr3_nt: TGTGCCAGCAGCTTAAAGGTCGAGCAGTACTTC
clone_size: few; d_call: .; cdr3_length: 14; j_call: TRBJ2-3; v_call: TRBV11-2; cdr3_aa: CASSFAVGTDTQYF; cdr3_nt: TGTGCCAGCAGCTTCGCGGTGGGCACAGATACGCAGTATTTT